The sequence of this T cell receptor (beta chain) was determined in a study of monozygotic twins with cystic fibrosis. Overall study results and limits: Co-twins had the most similar V usage for 13 of 16 pairs, J for 8.

As regards this clone: Antigen unknown.

Trimming shortened V by 6 bases and J by 0 bases, and 12 bases separated the two germline ends. The CDR3 is made up of 15 amino acids. Germline CDR1 is MNHEY and CDR2 is SVGAGI. TCRdb's copy holds only in-frame clones and misses some; the assay was immunoSEQ multiplex PCR. The sample holds approximately 17,000 clones; over 95% are singletons and the top ten take approximately 0.67%. This TCR came from a girl aged 2 to 10 with cystic fibrosis. Sequencing was done on a sample of blood. The genes are TRBV6-5 and TRBJ1-3, with D uncertain. CDR3 amino acids: CASRVHHTSGNTIYF. The CDR3 DNA sequence: TGTGCCAGCAGGGTTCATCATACCTCTGGAAACACCATATATTTT.